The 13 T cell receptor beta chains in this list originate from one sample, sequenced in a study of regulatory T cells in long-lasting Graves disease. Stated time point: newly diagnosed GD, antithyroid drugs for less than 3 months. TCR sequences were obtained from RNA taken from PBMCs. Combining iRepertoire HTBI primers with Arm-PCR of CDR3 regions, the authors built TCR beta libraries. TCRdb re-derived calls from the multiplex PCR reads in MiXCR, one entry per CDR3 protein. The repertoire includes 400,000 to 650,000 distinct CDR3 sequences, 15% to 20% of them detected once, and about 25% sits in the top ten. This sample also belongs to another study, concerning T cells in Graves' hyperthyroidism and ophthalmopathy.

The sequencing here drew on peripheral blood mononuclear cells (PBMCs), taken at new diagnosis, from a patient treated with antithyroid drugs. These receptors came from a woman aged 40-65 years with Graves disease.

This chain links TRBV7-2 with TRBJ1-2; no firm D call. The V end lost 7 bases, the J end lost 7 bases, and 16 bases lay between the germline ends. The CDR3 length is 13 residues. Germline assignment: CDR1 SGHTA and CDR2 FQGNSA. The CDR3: CASIDGHTPGYTF. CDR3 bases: TGTGCCAGCATTGACGGGCATACTCCTGGCTACACCTTC.

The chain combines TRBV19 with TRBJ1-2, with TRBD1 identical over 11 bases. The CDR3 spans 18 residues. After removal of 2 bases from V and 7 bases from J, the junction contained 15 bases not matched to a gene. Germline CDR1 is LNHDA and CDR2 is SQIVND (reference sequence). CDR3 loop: CASSITLGQGAWGTGYTF. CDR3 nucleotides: TGTGCCAGTAGTATAACCCTAGGACAGGGGGCTTGGGGTACTGGCTACACCTTC.

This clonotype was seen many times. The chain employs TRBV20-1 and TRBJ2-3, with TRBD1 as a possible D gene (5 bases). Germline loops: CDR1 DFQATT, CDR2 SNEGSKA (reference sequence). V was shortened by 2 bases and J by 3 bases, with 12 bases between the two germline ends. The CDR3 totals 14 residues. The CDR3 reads CSARRQRGTDTQYF. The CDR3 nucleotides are TGCAGTGCTAGACGACAGCGCGGAACAGATACGCAGTATTTT.

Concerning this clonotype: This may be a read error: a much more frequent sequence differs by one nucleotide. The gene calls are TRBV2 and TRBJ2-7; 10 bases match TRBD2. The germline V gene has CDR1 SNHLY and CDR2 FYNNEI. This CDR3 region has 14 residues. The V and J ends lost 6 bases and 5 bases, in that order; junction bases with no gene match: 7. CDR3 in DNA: TGTGCCAGCAGGACCGGGACTAGCGACCACGAGCAGTACTTC. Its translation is CASRTGTSDHEQYF.

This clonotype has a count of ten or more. CDR3 region: CASSLRFTSGGHSTDTQYF. The CDR3 DNA sequence: TGTGCCAGCAGCTTGCGTTTCACTAGCGGGGGGCATAGCACAGATACGCAGTATTTT. The V and J genes are TRBV5-5 and TRBJ2-3; 12 bases match TRBD2. The CDR3 sequence is 19 residues long. Trimming removed 1 base from V and 0 bases from J; junction bases left unmatched: 9. Germline V gives CDR1 SGHKS, CDR2 YYEKEE (reference sequence).

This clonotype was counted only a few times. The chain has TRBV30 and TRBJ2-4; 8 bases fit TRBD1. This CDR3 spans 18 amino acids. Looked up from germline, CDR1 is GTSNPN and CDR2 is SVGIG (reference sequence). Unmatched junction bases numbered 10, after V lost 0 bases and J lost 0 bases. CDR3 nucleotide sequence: TGTGCCTGGAGTGTACAACTAGCAGGGGGCCTAGCCAAAAACATTCAGTACTTC. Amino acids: CAWSVQLAGGLAKNIQYF.

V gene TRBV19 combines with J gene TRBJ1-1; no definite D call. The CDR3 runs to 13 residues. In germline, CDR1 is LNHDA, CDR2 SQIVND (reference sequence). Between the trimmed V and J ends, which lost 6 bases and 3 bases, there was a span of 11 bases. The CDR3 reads CASRRAGDTEAFF. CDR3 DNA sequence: TGTGCCAGTAGAAGGGCCGGGGACACTGAAGCTTTCTTT.

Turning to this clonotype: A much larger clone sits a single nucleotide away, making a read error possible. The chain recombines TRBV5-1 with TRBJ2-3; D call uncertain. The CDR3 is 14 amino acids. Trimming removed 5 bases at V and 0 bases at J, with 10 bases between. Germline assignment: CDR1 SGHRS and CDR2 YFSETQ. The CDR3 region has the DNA TGCGCCAGCAGGTCCCACCATAGCACAGATACGCAGTATTTT. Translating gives CASRSHHSTDTQYF.

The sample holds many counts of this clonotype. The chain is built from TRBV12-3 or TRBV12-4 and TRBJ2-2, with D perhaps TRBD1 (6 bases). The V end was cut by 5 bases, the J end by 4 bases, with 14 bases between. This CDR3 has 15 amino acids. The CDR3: CASSLTGLGTGELFF. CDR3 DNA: TGTGCCAGCAGTCTAACAGGGTTAGGCACCGGGGAGCTGTTTTTT.

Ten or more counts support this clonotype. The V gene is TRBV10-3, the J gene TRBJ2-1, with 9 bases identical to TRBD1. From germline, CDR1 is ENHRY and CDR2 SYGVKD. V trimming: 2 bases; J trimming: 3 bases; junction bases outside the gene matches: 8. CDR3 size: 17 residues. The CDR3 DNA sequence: TGTGCCATCAGTGAGAGGAGTTCGGGACAGGGCTACAATGAGCAGTTCTTC. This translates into CAISERSSGQGYNEQFF.

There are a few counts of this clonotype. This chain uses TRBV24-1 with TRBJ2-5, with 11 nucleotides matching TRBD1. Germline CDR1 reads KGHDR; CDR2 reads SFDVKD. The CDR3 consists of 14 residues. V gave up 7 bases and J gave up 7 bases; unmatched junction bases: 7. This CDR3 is CATRTPGQGGTQYF. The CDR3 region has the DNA TGTGCCACCAGGACACCGGGACAGGGGGGGACCCAGTACTTC.

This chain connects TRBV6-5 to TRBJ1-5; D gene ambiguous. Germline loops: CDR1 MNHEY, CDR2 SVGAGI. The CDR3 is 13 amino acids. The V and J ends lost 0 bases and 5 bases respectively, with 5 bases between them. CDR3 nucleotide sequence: TGTGCCAGCAGTTACTCGTTCCATCAGCCCCAGCATTTT. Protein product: CASSYSFHQPQHF.

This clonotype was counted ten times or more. CDR3 DNA: TGCGCCAGCAGCTTGAAAGAGCCCAGCTCCTACGAGCAGTACTTC. Translated, it gives CASSLKEPSSYEQYF. The chain employs TRBV5-1 and TRBJ2-7; D remains ambiguous. CDR3 length: 15 amino acids. Trimming took 1 base from V and 0 from J, leaving 11 bases between them. Germline CDR1 SGHRS, CDR2 YFSETQ.